The entry that follows covers one T cell receptor (beta chain) sequence. Its antigen is unknown. These data belong to a study of a mutant IDH1 vaccine in newly diagnosed glioma. The assay was immunoSEQ multiplex PCR, and TCRdb's table has in-frame clones only and misses some. This sample yields 50,000 to 60,000 clones, of which 91% are seen a single time; approximately 2.5% belongs to the top ten. The time point is: week 11, during vaccination. Doses comprised 300 ug of mutant IDH1 20-mer peptide each, plus topical imiquimod. The CDR3 runs to 15 residues. Germline CDR1 LGHNA, CDR2 YSLEER. Trimming removed 0 bases from V and 1 base from J, with 9 bases in between.

This sequence was found in a man aged 45-65 years with glioma. This chain uses TRBV4-3 with TRBJ1-1, with D hard to call. Material: PBMCs, obtained from a glioma patient whose treatment included an IDH1 peptide vaccine. Written as DNA, the CDR3 is TGCGCCAGCAGCCAAGAGCGGGCAAAGAACACTGAAGCTTTCTTT. It translates to CASSQERAKNTEAFF.